This T cell receptor beta chain was observed in a study of T cell changes during pregnancy in multiple sclerosis. Germline values: CDR1 SGHDN, CDR2 FVKESK. With 4 bases removed from V and 3 bases from J, the gap between germline ends came to 16 bases. The length of the CDR3 is 16 residues. Sequencing used immunoSEQ multiplex PCR; TCRdb keeps in-frame clones, though not all of them. This table has about 98,000 clones, 92% appearing once. V gene TRBV14 combines with J gene TRBJ1-3; the D is unclear. The receptor was isolated from a female donor in good health, enrolled as a control in a pregnancy study. The starting material was peripheral blood, obtained after pregnancy. CDR3 nucleotide sequence: TGTGCCAGCAGCCTTCTCGGGGTAGTGTATGGAAACACCATATATTTT. Amino acid sequence: CASSLLGVVYGNTIYF.